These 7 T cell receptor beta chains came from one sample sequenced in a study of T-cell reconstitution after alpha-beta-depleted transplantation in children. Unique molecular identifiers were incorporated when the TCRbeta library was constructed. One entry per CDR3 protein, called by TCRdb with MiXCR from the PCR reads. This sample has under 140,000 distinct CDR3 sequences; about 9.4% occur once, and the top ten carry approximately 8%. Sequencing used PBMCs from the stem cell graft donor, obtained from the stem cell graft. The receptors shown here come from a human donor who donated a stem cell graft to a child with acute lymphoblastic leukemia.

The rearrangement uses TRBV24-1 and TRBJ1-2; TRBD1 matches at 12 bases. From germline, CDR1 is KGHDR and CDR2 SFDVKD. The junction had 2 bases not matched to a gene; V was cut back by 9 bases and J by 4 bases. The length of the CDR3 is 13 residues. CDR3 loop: CATQGQGAYGYTF. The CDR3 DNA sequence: TGTGCCACCCAGGGACAGGGGGCCTATGGCTACACCTTC.

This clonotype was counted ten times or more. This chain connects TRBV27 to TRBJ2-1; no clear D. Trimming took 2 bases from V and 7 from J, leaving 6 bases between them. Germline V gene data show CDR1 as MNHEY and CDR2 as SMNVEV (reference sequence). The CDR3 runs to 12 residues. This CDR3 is CASSLDVNEQFF. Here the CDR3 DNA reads TGTGCCAGCAGTTTAGACGTGAATGAGCAGTTCTTC.

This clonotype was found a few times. DNA for the CDR3: TGTGCCAGCAGCCCGACAGGGGCTGGAAACACCATATATTTT. Its protein product is CASSPTGAGNTIYF. The rearrangement links TRBV7-3 to TRBJ1-3, with TRBD1 identical over 8 bases. The CDR3 extends over 14 amino acids. With 5 bases clipped from V and 2 bases from J, the junction kept 2 bases outside the gene matches. The V gene's germline CDR1 is SGHTA and CDR2 FQGTGA.

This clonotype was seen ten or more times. In DNA form, the CDR3 reads TGTGCCAGTTCAGACTGGACATCCCTAGAAAAACTGTTTTTT. It yields the protein CASSDWTSLEKLFF. This chain connects TRBV6-1 to TRBJ1-4; TRBD1 is a possible D gene (5 bases). Trimming took 9 bases from V and 8 from J, leaving 19 bases between them. The CDR3 length is 14 residues. Germline V CDR1 and CDR2: MNHNS, SASEGT.

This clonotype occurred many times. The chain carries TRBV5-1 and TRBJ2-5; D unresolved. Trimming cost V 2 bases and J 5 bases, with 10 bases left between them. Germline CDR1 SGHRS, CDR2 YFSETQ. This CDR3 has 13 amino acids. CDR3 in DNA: TGCGCCAGCAGCTTTACAGTATCGGAGACCCAGTACTTC. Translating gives CASSFTVSETQYF. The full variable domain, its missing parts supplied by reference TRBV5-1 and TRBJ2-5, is KAGVTQTPRYLIKTRGQQVTLSCSPISGHRSVSWYQQTPGQGLQFLFEYFSETQRNKGNFPGRFSGRQFSNSRSEMNVSTLELGDSALYLCASSFTVSETQYFGPGTRLLVL.

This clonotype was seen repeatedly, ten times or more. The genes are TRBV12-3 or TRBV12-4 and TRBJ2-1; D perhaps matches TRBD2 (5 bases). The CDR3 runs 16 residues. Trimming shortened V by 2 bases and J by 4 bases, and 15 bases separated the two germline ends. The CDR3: CASSLLRRLIYNEQFF. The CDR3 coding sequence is TGTGCCAGCAGTTTATTGCGGAGGCTGATATACAATGAGCAGTTCTTC.

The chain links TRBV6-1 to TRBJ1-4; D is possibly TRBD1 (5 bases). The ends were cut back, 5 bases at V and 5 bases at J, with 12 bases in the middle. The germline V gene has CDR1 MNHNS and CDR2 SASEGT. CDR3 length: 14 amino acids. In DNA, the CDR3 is TGTGCCAGCAGTCGACAGTTTCAGAATGAAAAACTGTTTTTT. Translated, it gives CASSRQFQNEKLFF.